This record concerns one TCR beta chain sequence. Its antigen is currently unknown. As for time point: newly diagnosed GD, antithyroid drugs for less than 3 months. PBMCs were the source of the RNA used for TCR sequencing. These data originate in a study of regulatory T cells in long-lasting Graves disease. Whole-study results and caveats: A reduction in accuracy may have resulted from the small sample size.

Library construction for TCR beta used iRepertoire HTBI primers and Arm-PCR of CDR3 regions. TCRdb re-analysed the multiplex PCR reads in MiXCR, keeping a single row per CDR3 protein. The sample has roughly 520,000 distinct CDR3 sequences, around 12% seen once. CDR1 MDHEN and CDR2 SYDVKM come from the germline V gene. Trimming cost V 8 bases and J 0 bases, with 20 bases left between them. The CDR3 extends over 17 amino acids. These data also featured in a second study, about T cells in Graves' hyperthyroidism and ophthalmopathy. That paper states: The primer set for the first-round RT-PCR of the TCR CDR3 was HTBI. A model of 13 V-J features distinguished ophthalmopathy from stable hyperthyroidism.

Sequenced material: peripheral blood mononuclear cells (PBMCs), taken at new diagnosis, from a patient treated with antithyroid drugs. The chain carries TRBV28 and TRBJ1-5; D remains unclear. The sequence came from a woman in her 30s with Graves disease. The chain's CDR3 is CASGLIHVGYSNQPQHF. The CDR3, as DNA: TGTGCCAGCGGACTCATTCATGTGGGGTATAGCAATCAGCCCCAGCATTTT.